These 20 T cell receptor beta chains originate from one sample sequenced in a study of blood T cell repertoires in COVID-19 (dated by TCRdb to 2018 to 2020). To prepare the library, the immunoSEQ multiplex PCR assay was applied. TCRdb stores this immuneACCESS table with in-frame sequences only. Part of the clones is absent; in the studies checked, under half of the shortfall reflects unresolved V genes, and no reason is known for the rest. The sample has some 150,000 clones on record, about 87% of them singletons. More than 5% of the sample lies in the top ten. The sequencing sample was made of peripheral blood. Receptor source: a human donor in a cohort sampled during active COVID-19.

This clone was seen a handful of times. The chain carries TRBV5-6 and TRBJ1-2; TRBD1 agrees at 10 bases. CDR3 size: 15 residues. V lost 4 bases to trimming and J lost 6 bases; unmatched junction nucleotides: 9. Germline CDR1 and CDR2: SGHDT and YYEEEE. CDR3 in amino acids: CASSSGTGDRDGYTF. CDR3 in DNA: TGTGCCAGCAGCAGTGGGACAGGGGACCGGGATGGCTACACCTTC.

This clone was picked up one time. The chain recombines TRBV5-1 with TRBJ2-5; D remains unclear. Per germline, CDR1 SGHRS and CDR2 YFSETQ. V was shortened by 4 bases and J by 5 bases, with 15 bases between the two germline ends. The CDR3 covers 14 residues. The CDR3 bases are TGCGCCAGCAGCCCCCCGGTTGGGCTGGAGACCCAGTACTTC. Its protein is CASSPPVGLETQYF.

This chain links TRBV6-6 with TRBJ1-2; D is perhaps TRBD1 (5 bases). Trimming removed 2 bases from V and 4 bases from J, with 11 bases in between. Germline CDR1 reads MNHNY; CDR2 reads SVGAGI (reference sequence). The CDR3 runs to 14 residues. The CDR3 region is CASSYADKIYGYTF. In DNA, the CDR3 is TGTGCCAGCAGTTACGCGGACAAGATCTATGGCTACACCTTC.

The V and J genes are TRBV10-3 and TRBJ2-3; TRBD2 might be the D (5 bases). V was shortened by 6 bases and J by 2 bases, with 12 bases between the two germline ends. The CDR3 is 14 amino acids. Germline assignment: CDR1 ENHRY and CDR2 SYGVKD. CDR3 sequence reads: CAISLTTTTDTQYF. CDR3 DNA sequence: TGTGCCATCAGCTTGACTACTACCACAGATACGCAGTATTTT.

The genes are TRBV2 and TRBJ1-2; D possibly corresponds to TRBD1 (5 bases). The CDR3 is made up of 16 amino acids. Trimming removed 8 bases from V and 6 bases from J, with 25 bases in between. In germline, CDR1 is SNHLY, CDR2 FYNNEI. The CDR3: CASFRTKGLSTNGYTF. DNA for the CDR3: TGTGCCAGCTTTCGGACAAAGGGGCTCTCCACCAATGGCTACACCTTC. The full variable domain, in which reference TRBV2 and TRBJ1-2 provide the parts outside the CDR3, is EPEVTQTPSHQVTQMGQEVILRCVPISNHLYFYWYRQILGQKVEFLVSFYNNEISEKSEIFDDQFSVERPDGSNFTLKIRSTKLEDSAMYFCASFRTKGLSTNGYTFGSGTRLTVV.

DNA for the CDR3: TGTGCCAGCAGCCCCACGGTTGTGAACACTGAAGCTTTCTTT. Translated: CASSPTVVNTEAFF. The rearrangement uses TRBV11-2 and TRBJ1-1; D unresolved. V was cut by 5 bases and J by 0 bases, with 10 bases left in between. From germline, CDR1 is SGHAT and CDR2 FQNNGV. This CDR3 is built from 14 residues.

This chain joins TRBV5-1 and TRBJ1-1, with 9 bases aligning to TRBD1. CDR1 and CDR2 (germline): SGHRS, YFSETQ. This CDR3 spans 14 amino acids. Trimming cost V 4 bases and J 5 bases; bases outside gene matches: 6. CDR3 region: CASSPGTGLTEAFF. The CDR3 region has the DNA TGCGCCAGCAGCCCCGGGACAGGGTTGACTGAAGCTTTCTTT. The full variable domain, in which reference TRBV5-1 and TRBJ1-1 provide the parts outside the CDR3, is KAGVTQTPRYLIKTRGQQVTLSCSPISGHRSVSWYQQTPGQGLQFLFEYFSETQRNKGNFPGRFSGRQFSNSRSEMNVSTLELGDSALYLCASSPGTGLTEAFFGQGTRLTVV.

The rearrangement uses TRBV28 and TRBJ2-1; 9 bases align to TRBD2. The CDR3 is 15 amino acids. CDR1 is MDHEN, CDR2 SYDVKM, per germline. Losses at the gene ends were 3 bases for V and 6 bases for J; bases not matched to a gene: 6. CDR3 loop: CASSLGGTSRNEQFF. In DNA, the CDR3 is TGTGCCAGCAGTTTGGGGGGGACTAGCCGCAATGAGCAGTTCTTC.

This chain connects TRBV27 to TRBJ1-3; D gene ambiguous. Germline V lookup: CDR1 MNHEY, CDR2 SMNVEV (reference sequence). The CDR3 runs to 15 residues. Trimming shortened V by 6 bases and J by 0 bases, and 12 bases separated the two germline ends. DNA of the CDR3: TGTGCCAGCAGCACGGACTTGAGCTCTGGAAACACCATATATTTT. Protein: CASSTDLSSGNTIYF.

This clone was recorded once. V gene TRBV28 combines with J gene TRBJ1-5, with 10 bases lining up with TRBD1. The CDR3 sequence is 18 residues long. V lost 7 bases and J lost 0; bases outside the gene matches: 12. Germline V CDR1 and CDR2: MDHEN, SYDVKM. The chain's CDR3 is CASTLTGGPTYSNQPQHF. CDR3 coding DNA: TGTGCCAGCACCCTGACAGGGGGCCCCACTTATAGCAATCAGCCCCAGCATTTT.

The CDR3 protein is CASSDPETGVNTEAFF. The CDR3, as DNA: TGCGCCAGCAGTGACCCCGAGACAGGGGTAAACACTGAAGCTTTCTTT. This chain joins TRBV10-1 and TRBJ1-1; 8 bases match TRBD1. J was trimmed by 2 bases and V by 3 bases; bases with no gene match: 8. Germline V gene data show CDR1 as WNHNN and CDR2 as SYGVQD (reference sequence). The CDR3 contains 16 residues.

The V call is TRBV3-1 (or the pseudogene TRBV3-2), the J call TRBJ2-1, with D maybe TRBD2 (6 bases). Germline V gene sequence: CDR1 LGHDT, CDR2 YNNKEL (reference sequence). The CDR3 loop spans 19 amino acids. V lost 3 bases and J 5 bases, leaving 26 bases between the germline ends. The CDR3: CASSQYGGGILFYNNEQFF. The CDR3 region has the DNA TGTGCCAGCAGCCAGTATGGTGGGGGGATCCTCTTCTACAACAATGAGCAGTTCTTC.

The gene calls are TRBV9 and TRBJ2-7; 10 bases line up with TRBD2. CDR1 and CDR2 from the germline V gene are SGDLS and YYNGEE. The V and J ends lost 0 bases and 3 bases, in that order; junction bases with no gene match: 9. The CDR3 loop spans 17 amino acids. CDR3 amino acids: CASSVEAGTSAIYEQYF. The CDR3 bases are TGTGCCAGCAGCGTAGAGGCGGGGACTAGCGCCATCTACGAGCAGTACTTC.

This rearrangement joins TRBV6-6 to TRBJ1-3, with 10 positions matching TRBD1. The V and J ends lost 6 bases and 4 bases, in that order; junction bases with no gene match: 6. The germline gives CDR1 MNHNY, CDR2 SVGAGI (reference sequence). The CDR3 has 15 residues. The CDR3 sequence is CASRRTGGEGNTIYF. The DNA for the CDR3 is TGTGCCAGCAGAAGGACAGGGGGGGAGGGAAACACCATATATTTT.

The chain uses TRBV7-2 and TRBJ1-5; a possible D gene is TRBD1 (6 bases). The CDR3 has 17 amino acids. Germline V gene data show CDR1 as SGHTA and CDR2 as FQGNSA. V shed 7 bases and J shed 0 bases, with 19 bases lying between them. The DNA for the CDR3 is TGTGCCAGCATTTTAGGAAGGACAGCTAATAGCAATCAGCCCCAGCATTTT. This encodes CASILGRTANSNQPQHF.

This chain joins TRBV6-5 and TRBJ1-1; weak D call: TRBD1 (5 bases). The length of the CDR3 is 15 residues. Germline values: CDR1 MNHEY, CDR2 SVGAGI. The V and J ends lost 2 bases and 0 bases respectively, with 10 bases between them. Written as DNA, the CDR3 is TGTGCCAGCAGTTACGTTACAGGTATGAACACTGAAGCTTTCTTT. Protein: CASSYVTGMNTEAFF.

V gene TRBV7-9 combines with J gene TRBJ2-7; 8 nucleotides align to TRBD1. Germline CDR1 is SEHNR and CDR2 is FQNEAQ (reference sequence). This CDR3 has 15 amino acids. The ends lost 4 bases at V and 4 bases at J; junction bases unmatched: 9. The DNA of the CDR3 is TGTGCCAGCAGCTCGACAGACAGGGGAGCTTACGAGCAGTACTTC. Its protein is CASSSTDRGAYEQYF.

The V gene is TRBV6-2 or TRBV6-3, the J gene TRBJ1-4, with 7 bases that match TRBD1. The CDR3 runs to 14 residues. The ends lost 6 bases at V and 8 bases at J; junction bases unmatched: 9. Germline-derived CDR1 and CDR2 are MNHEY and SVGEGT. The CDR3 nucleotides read TGTGCCAGCAGCTTGACAGGGCCTCGGGAAAAACTGTTTTTT. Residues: CASSLTGPREKLFF.

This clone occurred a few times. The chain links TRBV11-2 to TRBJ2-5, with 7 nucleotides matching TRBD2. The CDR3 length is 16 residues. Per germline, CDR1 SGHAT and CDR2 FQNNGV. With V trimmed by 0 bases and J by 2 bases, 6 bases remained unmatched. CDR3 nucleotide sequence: TGTGCCAGCAGCTTAGATAGAAACGGGGGGCAAGAGACCCAGTACTTC. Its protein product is CASSLDRNGGQETQYF.

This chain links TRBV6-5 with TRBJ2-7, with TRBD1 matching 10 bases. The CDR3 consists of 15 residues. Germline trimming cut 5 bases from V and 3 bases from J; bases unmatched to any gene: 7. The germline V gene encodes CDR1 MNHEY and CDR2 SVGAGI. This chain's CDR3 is CASSKPGTGDYEQYF. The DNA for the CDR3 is TGTGCCAGCAGTAAACCCGGGACAGGGGACTACGAGCAGTACTTC.